These 9 T cell receptor beta chains came from one sample sequenced in a study of Ad26.COV2.S vaccination and SARS-CoV-2 variants. Described treatment: roughly 18 received Ad26.COV2.S at low or high dose, single or two shots; about 5 received placebo; per-sample allocation not given. Day 63 after the first injection of vaccine or placebo was the sampling time. TCRdb's copy holds only in-frame clones and misses some; the assay was immunoSEQ multiplex PCR. The sample contains 350,000 to 600,000 clones, 80% to 90% of which appear only once. Sequences were derived from peripheral blood, sampled in a trial of Ad26.COV2.S vaccine versus placebo. The receptor set was obtained from a person aged 18 to 59 who received the Ad26.COV2.S COVID-19 vaccine or a placebo.

The V and J genes are TRBV6-6 and TRBJ1-1; 7 positions match TRBD1. Per germline, CDR1 MNHNY and CDR2 SVGAGI (reference sequence). V lost 7 bases and J lost 5; bases outside the gene matches: 10. The CDR3 is made up of 14 amino acids. CDR3 in amino acids: CASIALQGQTEAFF. CDR3 nucleotides: TGTGCCAGCATCGCCCTCCAGGGACAGACTGAAGCTTTCTTT.

CDR3 DNA: TGTGCCAGTAGAAAAAAGACCGGGACAGATCACAATGAGCAGTTCTTC. Its protein product is CASRKKTGTDHNEQFF. The chain is built from TRBV19 and TRBJ2-1; 7 bases agree with TRBD1. V lost 6 bases to trimming and J lost 5 bases; unmatched junction nucleotides: 13. Germline CDR1 is LNHDA and CDR2 is SQIVND (reference sequence). The CDR3 covers 16 residues.

The V gene is TRBV15, the J gene TRBJ2-1; D may be TRBD1 (6 bases). Germline V lookup: CDR1 LNHNV, CDR2 YYDKDF (reference sequence). Trimming left V 2 bases short and J 0 bases short, with 17 bases between. This CDR3 contains 18 residues. The CDR3 sequence: CATSRSTGTTLSYNEQFF. CDR3 bases: TGTGCCACCAGCAGATCTACCGGGACAACCCTCTCCTACAATGAGCAGTTCTTC.

The V and J genes are TRBV5-1 and TRBJ2-7; D call uncertain. V was pared by 1 base and J by 12 bases, with 29 bases between. Germline V gives CDR1 SGHRS, CDR2 YFSETQ. The CDR3 runs to 17 residues. CDR3 nucleotides: TGCGCCAGCAGCTTGACGGATAATCTAGTACGATCCAAGAGATCGTACTTC. This sequence encodes CASSLTDNLVRSKRSYF.

V and J are TRBV7-8 and TRBJ2-5; no reliable D call. The CDR3 consists of 15 residues. The germline gives CDR1 SGHVS, CDR2 FQNEAQ. Trimming took 2 bases from V and 3 from J, leaving 13 bases between them. In DNA form, the CDR3 reads TGTGCCAGCAGCTTACCTCGGACCCCAAAAGAGACCCAGTACTTC. Translated: CASSLPRTPKETQYF.

The gene calls are TRBV18 and TRBJ1-1, with D perhaps matching TRBD1 (5 bases). In germline, CDR1 is KGHSH, CDR2 LQKENI. CDR3 length: 17 amino acids. Trimming removed 1 base from V and 0 bases from J, with 15 bases in between. The DNA of the CDR3 is TGTGCCAGCTCACCACAGGCACCCCGGGGGATGAACACTGAAGCTTTCTTT. Translating it yields CASSPQAPRGMNTEAFF.

This chain uses TRBV3-1 (or the pseudogene TRBV3-2) with TRBJ1-2, with TRBD1 identical over 7 bases. The junction had 12 bases not matched to a gene; V was cut back by 5 bases and J by 6 bases. The germline CDR1 and CDR2 sequences are LGHDT and YNNKEL (reference sequence). The CDR3 runs to 15 residues. This chain's CDR3 is CASSFPNPGGHGYTF. Here the CDR3 DNA reads TGTGCCAGCAGCTTTCCTAATCCAGGGGGTCATGGCTACACCTTC.

This chain uses TRBV19 with TRBJ1-2; D possibly corresponds to TRBD1 (6 bases). CDR3 size: 14 residues. V lost 5 bases and J 2 bases, leaving 12 bases between the germline ends. The V gene's germline CDR1 is LNHDA and CDR2 SQIVND (reference sequence). CDR3 in DNA: TGTGCCAGTAGTCGACAGGCGGCCAACTATGGCTACACCTTC. Its protein is CASSRQAANYGYTF.

This rearrangement joins TRBV3-1 (or the pseudogene TRBV3-2) to TRBJ2-1, with TRBD1 matching 10 bases. The CDR3 runs to 15 residues. V lost 6 bases, J lost 6 bases, and 8 bases stayed unmatched. Germline V gives CDR1 LGHDT, CDR2 YNNKEL (reference sequence). The CDR3 protein is CASRRRQGAGNEQFF. CDR3 in DNA: TGTGCCAGCAGACGGAGACAGGGGGCAGGCAATGAGCAGTTCTTC.